This TCR beta chain stems from a study of blood T cell repertoires in COVID-19. Study-wide background: Sources were T cells, B-cell-depleted T cells, or PBMCs; the material itself was cDNA or gDNA.

V was pared by 4 bases and J by 5 bases, with 7 bases of the junction left unmatched. Germline CDR1 reads MNHNY; CDR2 reads SVGAGI (reference sequence). This CDR3 region has 14 residues. Enrolled during active infection, Seattle patients were then followed longitudinally. Clones were sequenced by immunoSEQ multiplex PCR, and TCRdb holds only the in-frame ones, with some missing. The table includes 300,000 to 400,000 clones, approximately 88% detected once. The receptor comes from a woman aged 30 to 39 with COVID-19, enrolled during active disease. Input material: peripheral blood. The chain links TRBV6-6 to TRBJ1-1, with 7 bases fitting TRBD1. The CDR3 here is CASSLNRGATEAFF. The CDR3 DNA reads as TGTGCCAGCAGTTTAAACAGGGGAGCGACTGAAGCTTTCTTT.